This T cell receptor beta chain emerged from a study of blood T cell repertoires in COVID-19. Study-level information: Some COVID-19 samples were acute and others convalescent; all came from the United States, Italy and Spain. Nucleic acid was either cDNA or gDNA, and it came from T cells, B-cell-depleted T cells, or PBMCs.

TCRdb's table, derived via immunoSEQ multiplex PCR, lists solely in-frame clones and lacks some. Of approximately 90,000 clones in the sample, roughly 90% are singletons; the top ten hold about 7%. The CDR3 sequence is 16 residues long. With 1 base removed from V and 3 bases from J, the gap between germline ends came to 13 bases. Looked up from germline, CDR1 is SEHNR and CDR2 is FQNEAQ (reference sequence). The genes are TRBV7-9 and TRBJ1-5; D not certain. The specimen was peripheral blood. The source is a man aged 55 to 69 with acute or convalescent COVID-19. The chain's CDR3 is CASSLGTVDNNQPQHF. CDR3 DNA sequence: TGTGCCAGCAGCTTAGGTACGGTCGACAACAATCAGCCCCAGCATTTT.